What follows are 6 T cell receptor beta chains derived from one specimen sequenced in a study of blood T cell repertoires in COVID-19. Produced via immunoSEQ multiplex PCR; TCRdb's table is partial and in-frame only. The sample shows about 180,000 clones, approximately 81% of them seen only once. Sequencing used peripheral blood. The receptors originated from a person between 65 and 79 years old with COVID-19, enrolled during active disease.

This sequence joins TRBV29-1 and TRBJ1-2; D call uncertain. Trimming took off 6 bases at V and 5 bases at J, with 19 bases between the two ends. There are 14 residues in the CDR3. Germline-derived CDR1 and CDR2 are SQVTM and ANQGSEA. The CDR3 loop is CSVERTGVGYGYTF. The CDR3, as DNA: TGCAGCGTCGAGCGGACTGGCGTGGGGTATGGCTACACCTTC. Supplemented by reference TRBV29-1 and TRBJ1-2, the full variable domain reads SAVISQKPSRDICQRGTSLTIQCQVDSQVTMMFWYRQQPGQSLTLIATANQGSEATYESGFVIDKFPISRPNLTFSTLTVSNMSPEDSSIYLCSVERTGVGYGYTFGSGTRLTVV.

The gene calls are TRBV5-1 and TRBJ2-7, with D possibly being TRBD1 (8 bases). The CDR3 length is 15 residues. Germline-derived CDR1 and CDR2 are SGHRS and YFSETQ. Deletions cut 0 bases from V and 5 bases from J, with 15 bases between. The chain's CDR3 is CASSLDRGGSNEQYF. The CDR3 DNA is TGCGCCAGCAGCTTGGACAGGGGGGGAAGCAACGAGCAGTACTTC.

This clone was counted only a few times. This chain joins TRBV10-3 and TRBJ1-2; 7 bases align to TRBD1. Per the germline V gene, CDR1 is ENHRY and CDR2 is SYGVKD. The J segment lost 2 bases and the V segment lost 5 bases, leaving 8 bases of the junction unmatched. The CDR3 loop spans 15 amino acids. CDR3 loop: CAISTGVGANYGYTF. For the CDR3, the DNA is TGTGCCATCAGTACAGGGGTTGGGGCCAACTATGGCTACACCTTC.

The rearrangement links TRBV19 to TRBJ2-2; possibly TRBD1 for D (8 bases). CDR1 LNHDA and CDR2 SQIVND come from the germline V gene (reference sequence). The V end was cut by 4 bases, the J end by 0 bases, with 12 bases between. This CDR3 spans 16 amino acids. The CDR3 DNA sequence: TGTGCCAGTAGTAGGGGGGGACAGGCGAACACCGGGGAGCTGTTTTTT. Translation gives CASSRGGQANTGELFF.

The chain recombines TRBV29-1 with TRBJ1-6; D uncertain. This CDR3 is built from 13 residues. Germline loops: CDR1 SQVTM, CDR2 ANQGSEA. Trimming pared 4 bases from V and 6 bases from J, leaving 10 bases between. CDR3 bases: TGCAGCGTTGGGGAGGACGGTAATTCACCCCTCCACTTT. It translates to CSVGEDGNSPLHF.

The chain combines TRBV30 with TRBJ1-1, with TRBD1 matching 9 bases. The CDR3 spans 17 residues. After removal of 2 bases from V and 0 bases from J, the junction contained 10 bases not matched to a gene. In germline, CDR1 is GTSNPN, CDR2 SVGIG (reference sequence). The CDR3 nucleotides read TGTGCCTGGAGTAGGGACAGGGATCCCAGCATGAACACTGAAGCTTTCTTT. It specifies CAWSRDRDPSMNTEAFF.